This T cell receptor (beta chain) is drawn from a study of immune evolution from preneoplasia to lung adenocarcinoma. Some clones are missing from TCRdb's copy, which holds only in-frame ones; the method was immunoSEQ multiplex PCR. The sample holds about 5,700 clones, around 85% seen once. Sequenced sample: FFPE normal lung tissue adjacent to the tumor. The receptor was isolated from a person between 50 and 70 years old with lung adenocarcinoma.

CDR3 amino acids: CASSTRTSVKSTAYEQYF. The CDR3 DNA follows: TGTGCCAGCAGTACAAGGACTAGCGTGAAGTCGACCGCCTACGAGCAGTACTTC. The chain joins TRBV28 to TRBJ2-7; TRBD2 aligns across 9 bases. The CDR3 consists of 18 residues. In germline, CDR1 is MDHEN, CDR2 SYDVKM. After removal of 5 bases from V and 2 bases from J, the junction contained 16 bases not matched to a gene.